The 27 T cell receptor beta chains given below trace back to one sample, sequenced in a study of blood T cell repertoires in COVID-19. Here immunoSEQ multiplex PCR was the method, and the copy in TCRdb shows in-frame clones only, minus some. The sample includes 240,000 or so clones, roughly nine tenths seen only once; the top ten take roughly 6.3%. The sample consisted of peripheral blood. The receptors come from a man in his 60s with acute or convalescent COVID-19.

The CDR3 sequence: CASSAPGGNEKLFF. CDR3 DNA: TGTGCCAGCAGCGCACCGGGGGGTAACGAAAAACTGTTTTTT. This rearrangement joins TRBV5-5 to TRBJ1-4; D may be TRBD1 (5 bases). CDR3 size: 14 residues. Per germline, CDR1 SGHKS and CDR2 YYEKEE (reference sequence). V lost 4 bases and J 8 bases, leaving 15 bases between the germline ends.

This chain joins TRBV7-9 and TRBJ2-5, with D maybe TRBD2 (6 bases). The germline gives CDR1 SEHNR, CDR2 FQNEAQ (reference sequence). The CDR3 covers 15 residues. V lost 1 base and J lost 2, with 11 bases in between. The DNA for the CDR3 is TGTGCCAGCAGCTTAGTCTCAGGAGGGCAAGAGACCCAGTACTTC. It specifies CASSLVSGGQETQYF.

The J gene is TRBJ2-2, the V gene TRBV3-1 (or the pseudogene TRBV3-2), with D maybe TRBD2 (5 bases). Germline CDR1 reads LGHDT; CDR2 reads YNNKEL (reference sequence). Trimming left V 1 base short and J 7 bases short, with 16 bases between. The CDR3 has 16 amino acids. For the CDR3, the DNA is TGTGCCAGCAGCCAAGGGCTAGCTACGGCGGGCGGGGAGCTGTTTTTT. Translating it yields CASSQGLATAGGELFF.

The chain couples TRBV27 to TRBJ2-3; 7 bases are shared with TRBD1. There are 16 residues in the CDR3. CDR1 and CDR2 (germline): MNHEY, SMNVEV (reference sequence). The ends lost 5 bases at V and 0 bases at J; junction bases unmatched: 8. The CDR3 sequence is CASSPQTGPSTDTQYF. As DNA, the CDR3 is TGTGCCAGCAGTCCTCAGACAGGGCCGAGCACAGATACGCAGTATTTT.

The chain couples TRBV7-2 to TRBJ2-2, with D maybe TRBD2 (6 bases). From germline, CDR1 is SGHTA and CDR2 FQGNSA. This CDR3 is 13 amino acids long. The V end was cut by 5 bases, the J end by 6 bases, with 10 bases between. CDR3 coding DNA: TGTGCCAGCAGCGCCCCGGGGGCCGGGGAGCTGTTTTTT. It specifies CASSAPGAGELFF. The full variable domain, completed using reference TRBV7-2 and TRBJ2-2, is GAGVSQSPSNKVTEKGKDVELRCDPISGHTALYWYRQSLGQGLEFLIYFQGNSAPDKSGLPSDRFSAERTGGSVSTLTIQRTQQEDSAVYLCASSAPGAGELFFGEGSRLTVL.

The chain couples TRBV7-3 to TRBJ2-1, with D possibly matching TRBD1 (5 bases). Per the germline V gene, CDR1 is SGHTA and CDR2 is FQGTGA. The CDR3 is made up of 13 amino acids. V gave up 5 bases and J gave up 4 bases, with 9 bases separating them. This chain's CDR3 is CASSPDNYNEQFF. The CDR3 region has the DNA TGTGCCAGCAGCCCGGACAATTACAATGAGCAGTTCTTC.

The CDR3 reads CSAGTGDGYTF. The CDR3 DNA reads as TGCAGTGCCGGGACAGGGGATGGCTACACCTTC. The genes are TRBV20-1 and TRBJ1-2; 10 bases are shared with TRBD1. CDR3 size: 11 residues. In germline, CDR1 is DFQATT, CDR2 SNEGSKA (reference sequence). The V and J ends lost 6 bases and 6 bases, in that order; junction bases with no gene match: 1.

The V and J genes are TRBV28 and TRBJ1-2, with unresolved D. Per the germline V gene, CDR1 is MDHEN and CDR2 is SYDVKM. This CDR3 is built from 13 residues. Trimming removed 2 bases from V and 10 bases from J, with 14 bases in between. The CDR3 reads CASSLGQPLYYTF. The CDR3 nucleotides are TGTGCCAGCAGTTTAGGGCAGCCCTTGTACTACACCTTC.

In DNA form, the CDR3 reads TGTGCCAGCAGCAAACGCCTTGAGACACTTGGGAGGGATCAGCCCCAGCATTTT. Translation: CASSKRLETLGRDQPQHF. V gene TRBV7-2 combines with J gene TRBJ1-5, with no clear D. V shed 5 bases and J shed 5 bases, with 25 bases lying between them. The CDR3 contains 18 residues. Germline CDR1 reads SGHTA; CDR2 reads FQGNSA.

The chain joins TRBV19 to TRBJ1-2, with 12 bases fitting TRBD1. The V gene end was trimmed by 5 bases and the J gene end by 5 bases; junction bases not matched to a gene: 9. From germline, CDR1 is LNHDA and CDR2 SQIVND (reference sequence). This CDR3 has 16 residues. CDR3 protein: CASSPPGQGAVYGYTF. As DNA, the CDR3 is TGTGCCAGTAGTCCCCCGGGACAGGGGGCAGTGTATGGCTACACCTTC.

The rearrangement joins TRBV11-2 to TRBJ2-7, with 7 nucleotides matching TRBD2. The germline V gene has CDR1 SGHAT and CDR2 FQNNGV. This CDR3 is 13 amino acids long. The V segment lost 8 bases and the J segment 2 bases; nucleotides outside the gene matches: 6. CDR3 nucleotides: TGTGCCAGCTCGTGGGGGGGGGCCTACGAGCAGTACTTC. Protein product: CASSWGGAYEQYF.

The J gene is TRBJ2-5, the V gene TRBV29-1; 10 bases line up with TRBD1. The CDR3 contains 12 residues. The V and J ends lost 7 bases and 3 bases, in that order; junction bases with no gene match: 2. Germline loops: CDR1 SQVTM, CDR2 ANQGSEA. The CDR3 DNA sequence: TGCAGCGGTGGACAGGGGGAAGAGACCCAGTACTTC. Amino acid sequence: CSGGQGEETQYF.

The V call is TRBV12-3 or TRBV12-4, the J call TRBJ1-2; possible D gene TRBD1, 5 bases. CDR3 size: 12 residues. V lost 3 bases, J lost 7 bases, and 9 bases lay in between. Written as DNA, the CDR3 is TGTGCCAGCAGTTTTGCAGGGTCTGGCTACACCTTC. This gives the protein CASSFAGSGYTF.

The chain has TRBV12-3 or TRBV12-4 and TRBJ1-2; 8 nucleotides agree with TRBD1. The CDR3 has 13 amino acids. The V and J ends lost 5 bases and 10 bases, in that order; junction bases with no gene match: 9. The CDR3 coding sequence is TGTGCCAGCAGTCTGAACCCGGACAGGGACTACACCTTC. It yields the protein CASSLNPDRDYTF.

V and J are TRBV11-2 and TRBJ2-1; tentatively, D is TRBD2 (5 bases). Germline loops: CDR1 SGHAT, CDR2 FQNNGV. The CDR3 spans 14 residues. Trimming pared 4 bases from V and 3 bases from J, leaving 10 bases between. The CDR3 nucleotides are TGTGCCAGCAGCTCCAACCGGGACTACAATGAGCAGTTCTTC. Translating gives CASSSNRDYNEQFF.

This rearrangement joins TRBV7-2 to TRBJ1-6; weak D call: TRBD1 (6 bases). With 1 base removed from V and 9 bases from J, the gap between germline ends came to 25 bases. The CDR3 loop spans 19 amino acids. Germline V gene data show CDR1 as SGHTA and CDR2 as FQGNSA. The CDR3 reads CASSLGVRSGGFSPSPLHF. DNA of the CDR3: TGTGCCAGCAGCTTAGGGGTTAGGTCGGGGGGCTTCTCCCCTTCACCCCTCCACTTT.

The chain has TRBV19 and TRBJ2-1, with 7 bases identical to TRBD1. The CDR3 totals 12 residues. Germline V gives CDR1 LNHDA, CDR2 SQIVND (reference sequence). After removal of 9 bases from V and 10 bases from J, the junction contained 9 bases not matched to a gene. The CDR3 loop reads CASYQGVGEQFF. The CDR3 region has the DNA TGTGCCAGCTACCAGGGGGTCGGGGAGCAGTTCTTC.

J is TRBJ2-7 and V is TRBV2; TRBD1 agrees at 8 bases. Germline values: CDR1 SNHLY, CDR2 FYNNEI. The CDR3 spans 15 residues. V trimming: 7 bases; J trimming: 5 bases; junction bases outside the gene matches: 13. This CDR3 reads CASKGGRGLNHEQYF. The CDR3 DNA follows: TGTGCCAGCAAAGGGGGCAGGGGGCTTAACCACGAGCAGTACTTC.

This rearrangement joins TRBV28 to TRBJ1-6; tentatively, D is TRBD1 (6 bases). CDR1 and CDR2 from the germline V gene are MDHEN and SYDVKM. CDR3 size: 15 residues. The V end lost 6 bases, the J end lost 4 bases, and 13 bases lay between the germline ends. The CDR3 is CASSLRQVYNSPLHF. The CDR3 region has the DNA TGTGCCAGCAGCCTTAGACAGGTTTATAATTCACCCCTCCACTTT.

The rearrangement links TRBV5-4 to TRBJ1-1; TRBD1 matches 11 bases. Germline lookup yields CDR1 SGHNT and CDR2 YYREEE (reference sequence). This CDR3 spans 15 amino acids. V shed 3 bases, J shed 5 bases, and the junction held 6 bases outside the gene matches. The CDR3 region has the DNA TGTGCCAGCAGCTCTGGGGACAGGGGGAGGACTGAAGCTTTCTTT. This encodes CASSSGDRGRTEAFF.

The V call is TRBV4-1, the J call TRBJ1-5, with 7 nucleotides matching TRBD1. Germline V gene lookup returns CDR1 MGHRA and CDR2 YSYEKL. After removal of 1 base from V and 1 base from J, the junction contained 7 bases not matched to a gene. The CDR3 length is 17 residues. The CDR3 DNA reads TGCGCCAGCAGCCAAGTGTATCCCAGGGGGAGCAATCAGCCCCAGCATTTT. Translating it yields CASSQVYPRGSNQPQHF.

The rearrangement links TRBV9 to TRBJ2-3; 8 positions match TRBD2. Losses at the gene ends were 3 bases for V and 2 bases for J; bases not matched to a gene: 5. Germline V CDR1 and CDR2: SGDLS, YYNGEE. CDR3 length: 15 amino acids. The CDR3 loop is CASSEVAGSTDTQYF. The DNA of the CDR3 is TGTGCCAGCAGCGAGGTAGCGGGATCCACAGATACGCAGTATTTT.

V and J are TRBV7-2 and TRBJ2-7; D is possibly TRBD2 (6 bases). The CDR3 loop spans 14 amino acids. Germline CDR1 and CDR2: SGHTA and FQGNSA. V lost 4 bases and J lost 7, with 17 bases in between. The CDR3 DNA reads as TGTGCCAGCAGCTCGCCGGACTACGGTGAGGAGCAGTACTTC. Translation gives CASSSPDYGEEQYF.

The rearrangement links TRBV28 to TRBJ1-1; TRBD1 is a possible D gene (6 bases). This CDR3 has 14 residues. The V and J ends lost 6 bases and 2 bases respectively, with 13 bases between them. CDR1 is MDHEN, CDR2 SYDVKM, per germline. The CDR3 protein is CASRIDRRNTEAFF. The CDR3 region has the DNA TGTGCCAGCAGGATCGACAGGAGAAACACTGAAGCTTTCTTT.

This chain joins TRBV14 and TRBJ1-5; 7 nucleotides align to TRBD1. Germline CDR1 is SGHDN and CDR2 is FVKESK. Trimming took 5 bases from V and 4 from J; bases not matched to a gene: 5. The CDR3 extends over 14 amino acids. The CDR3 sequence is CASSDTGANQPQHF. CDR3 DNA sequence: TGTGCCAGCAGCGACACAGGGGCTAATCAGCCCCAGCATTTT.

The chain combines TRBV6-4 with TRBJ2-3; D remains ambiguous. Germline V gene sequence: CDR1 MRHNA, CDR2 SNTAGT. CDR3 length: 14 amino acids. Between the trimmed V and J ends, which lost 4 bases and 4 bases, there was a span of 12 bases. Here the CDR3 reads CASSAQYLADTQYF. CDR3 nucleotides: TGTGCCAGCAGTGCCCAGTACCTTGCAGATACGCAGTATTTT.

The J gene is TRBJ2-1, the V gene TRBV25-1; 10 nucleotides line up with TRBD2. Germline V gene data show CDR1 as MGHDK and CDR2 as SYGVNS. This CDR3 spans 14 amino acids. V lost 5 bases and J lost 7; bases outside the gene matches: 5. The CDR3 region has the DNA TGTGCCAGCAGTAAAGCTAGCGGGGGTAATGAGCAGTTCTTC. Amino acids: CASSKASGGNEQFF.